This T cell receptor beta chain was profiled in a study of blood T cell repertoires in COVID-19. Overall study: Some COVID-19 samples were acute and others convalescent; all came from the United States, Italy and Spain.

As handled by the study authors: Amplification with reference gene primers provided the estimates of nucleated cell counts. TCRdb's table, derived via immunoSEQ multiplex PCR, lists solely in-frame clones and lacks some. The V and J calls and clone size were taken over from that table, and D and trimming were inferred from the DNA. The repertoire holds about 150,000 clones, with 80% to 90% as singletons. The germline gives CDR1 GTSNPN, CDR2 SVGIG (reference sequence). The CDR3 length is 16 residues. V dropped 2 bases and J dropped 6; count of bases not matched to a gene: 13. V gene TRBV30 combines with J gene TRBJ2-1; TRBD1 matches at 7 bases. The source material was peripheral blood. This TCR came from a woman between 70 and 85 years old with acute or convalescent COVID-19. CDR3 region: CAWSPHRGMGRNEQFF. CDR3 nucleotide sequence: TGTGCCTGGAGTCCGCACAGGGGTATGGGTCGCAATGAGCAGTTCTTC.